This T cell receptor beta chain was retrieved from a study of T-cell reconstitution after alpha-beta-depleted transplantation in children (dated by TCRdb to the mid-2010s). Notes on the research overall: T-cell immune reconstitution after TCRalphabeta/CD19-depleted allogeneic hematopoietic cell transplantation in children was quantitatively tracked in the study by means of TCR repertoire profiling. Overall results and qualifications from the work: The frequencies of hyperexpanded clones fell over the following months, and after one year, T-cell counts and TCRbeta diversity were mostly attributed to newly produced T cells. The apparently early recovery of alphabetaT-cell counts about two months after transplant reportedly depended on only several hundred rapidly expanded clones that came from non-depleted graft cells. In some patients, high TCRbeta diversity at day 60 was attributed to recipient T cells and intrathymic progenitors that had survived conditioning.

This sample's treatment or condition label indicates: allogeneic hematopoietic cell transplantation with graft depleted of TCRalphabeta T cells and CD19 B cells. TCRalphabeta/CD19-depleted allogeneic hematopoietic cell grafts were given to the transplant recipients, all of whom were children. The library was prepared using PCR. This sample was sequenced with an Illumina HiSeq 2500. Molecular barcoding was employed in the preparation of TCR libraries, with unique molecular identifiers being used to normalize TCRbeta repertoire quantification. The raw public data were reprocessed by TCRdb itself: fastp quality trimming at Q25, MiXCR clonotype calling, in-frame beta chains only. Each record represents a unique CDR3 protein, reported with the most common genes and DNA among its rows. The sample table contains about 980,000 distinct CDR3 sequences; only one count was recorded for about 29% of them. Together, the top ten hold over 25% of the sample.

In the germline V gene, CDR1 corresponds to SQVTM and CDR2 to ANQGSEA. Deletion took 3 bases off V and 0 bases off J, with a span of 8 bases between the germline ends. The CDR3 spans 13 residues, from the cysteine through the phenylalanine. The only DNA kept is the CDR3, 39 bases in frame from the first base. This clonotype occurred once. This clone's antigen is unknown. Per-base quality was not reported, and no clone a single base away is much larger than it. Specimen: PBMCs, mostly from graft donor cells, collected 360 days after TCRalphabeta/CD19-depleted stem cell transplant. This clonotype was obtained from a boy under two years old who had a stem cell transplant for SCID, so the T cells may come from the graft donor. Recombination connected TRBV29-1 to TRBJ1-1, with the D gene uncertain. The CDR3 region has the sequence CSVDNQLNTEAFF. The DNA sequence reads TGCAGCGTTGATAATCAACTGAACACTGAAGCTTTCTTT.